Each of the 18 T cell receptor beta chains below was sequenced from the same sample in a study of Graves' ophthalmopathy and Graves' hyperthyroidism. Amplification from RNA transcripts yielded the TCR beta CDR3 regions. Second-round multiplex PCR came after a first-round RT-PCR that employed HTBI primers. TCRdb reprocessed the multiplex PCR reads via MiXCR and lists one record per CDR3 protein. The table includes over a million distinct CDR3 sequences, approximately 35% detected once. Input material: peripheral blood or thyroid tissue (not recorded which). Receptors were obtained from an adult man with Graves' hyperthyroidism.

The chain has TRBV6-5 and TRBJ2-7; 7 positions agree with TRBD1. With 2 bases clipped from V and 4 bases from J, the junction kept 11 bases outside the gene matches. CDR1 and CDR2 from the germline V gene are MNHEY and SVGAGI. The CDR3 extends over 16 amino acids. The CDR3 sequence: CASSYGGQSLSYEQYF. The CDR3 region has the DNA TGTGCCAGCAGTTACGGGGGACAGAGCCTTAGTTACGAGCAGTACTTC.

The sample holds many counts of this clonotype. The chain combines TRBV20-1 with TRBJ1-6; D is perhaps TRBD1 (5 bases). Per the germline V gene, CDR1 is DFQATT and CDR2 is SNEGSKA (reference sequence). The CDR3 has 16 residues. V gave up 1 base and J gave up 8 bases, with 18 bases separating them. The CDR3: CSARVAEEGTDSPLHF. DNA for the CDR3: TGCAGTGCTAGAGTTGCCGAGGAGGGGACTGATTCACCCCTCCACTTT.

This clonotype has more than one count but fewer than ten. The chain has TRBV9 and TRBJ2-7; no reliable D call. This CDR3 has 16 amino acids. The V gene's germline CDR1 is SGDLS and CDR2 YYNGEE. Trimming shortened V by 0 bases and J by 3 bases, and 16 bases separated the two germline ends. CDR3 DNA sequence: TGTGCCAGCAGCGTAGAGACGGCAGGCGGTTTCTACGAGCAGTACTTC. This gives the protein CASSVETAGGFYEQYF.

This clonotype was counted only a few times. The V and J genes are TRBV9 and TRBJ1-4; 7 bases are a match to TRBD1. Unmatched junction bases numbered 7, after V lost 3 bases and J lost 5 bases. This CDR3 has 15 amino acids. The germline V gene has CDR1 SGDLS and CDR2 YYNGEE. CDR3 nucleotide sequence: TGTGCCAGCAGCGGCCGGACAGGATCAAATGAAAAACTGTTTTTT. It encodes CASSGRTGSNEKLFF.

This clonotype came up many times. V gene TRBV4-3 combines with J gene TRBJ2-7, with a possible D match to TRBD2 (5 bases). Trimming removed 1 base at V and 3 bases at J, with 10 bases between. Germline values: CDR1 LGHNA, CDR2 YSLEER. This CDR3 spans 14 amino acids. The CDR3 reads CASSQGGFGYEQYF. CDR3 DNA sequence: TGCGCCAGCAGCCAAGGAGGGTTCGGCTACGAGCAGTACTTC.

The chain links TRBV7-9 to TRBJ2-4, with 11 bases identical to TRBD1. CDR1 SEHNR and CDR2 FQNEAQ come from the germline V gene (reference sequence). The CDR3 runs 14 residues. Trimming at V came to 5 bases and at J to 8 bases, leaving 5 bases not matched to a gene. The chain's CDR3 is CASSRRGQGDIQYF. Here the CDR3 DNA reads TGTGCCAGCAGCAGACGGGGACAGGGGGACATTCAGTACTTC. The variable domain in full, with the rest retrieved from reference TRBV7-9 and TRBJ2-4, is DTGVSQNPRHKITKRGQNVTFRCDPISEHNRLYWYRQTLGQGPEFLTYFQNEAQLEKSRLLSDRFSAERPKGSFSTLEIQRTEQGDSAMYLCASSRRGQGDIQYFGAGTRLSVL.

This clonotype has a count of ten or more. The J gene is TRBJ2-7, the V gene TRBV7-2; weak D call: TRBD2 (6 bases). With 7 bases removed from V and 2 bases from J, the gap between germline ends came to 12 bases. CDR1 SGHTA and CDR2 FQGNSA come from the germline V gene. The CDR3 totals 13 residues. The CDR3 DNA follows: TGTGCCAGCAATTTCGCGGGGACCTACGAGCAGTACTTC. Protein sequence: CASNFAGTYEQYF.

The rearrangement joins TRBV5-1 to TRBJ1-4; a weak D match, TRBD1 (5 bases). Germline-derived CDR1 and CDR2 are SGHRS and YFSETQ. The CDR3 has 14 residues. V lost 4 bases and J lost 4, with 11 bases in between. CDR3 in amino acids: CASSRSGDNEKLFF. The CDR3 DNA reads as TGCGCCAGCAGCAGGTCGGGGGATAATGAAAAACTGTTTTTT.

The CDR3 DNA reads as TGCAGTGCTAGACAAGTTATGAACACTGAAGCTTTCTTT. Its translation: CSARQVMNTEAFF. V and J are TRBV20-1 and TRBJ1-1; no clear D gene. Germline CDR1 reads DFQATT; CDR2 reads SNEGSKA (reference sequence). Trimming shortened V by 2 bases and J by 0 bases, and 7 bases separated the two germline ends. The CDR3 spans 13 residues.

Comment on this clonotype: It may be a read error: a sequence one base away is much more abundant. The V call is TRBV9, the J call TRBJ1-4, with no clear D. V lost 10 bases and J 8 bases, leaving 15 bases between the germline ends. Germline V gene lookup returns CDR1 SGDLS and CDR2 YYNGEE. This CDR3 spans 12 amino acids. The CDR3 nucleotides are TGTGCCCGCAACTCACCGGGGGAAAAACTGTTTTTT. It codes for CARNSPGEKLFF.

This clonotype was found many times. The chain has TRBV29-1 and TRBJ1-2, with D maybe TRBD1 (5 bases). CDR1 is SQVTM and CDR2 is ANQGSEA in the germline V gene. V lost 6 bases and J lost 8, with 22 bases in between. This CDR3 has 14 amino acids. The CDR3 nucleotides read TGCAGCGTCCAGAAGGACACCGGTGCTATGGGCTACACCTTC. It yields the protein CSVQKDTGAMGYTF.

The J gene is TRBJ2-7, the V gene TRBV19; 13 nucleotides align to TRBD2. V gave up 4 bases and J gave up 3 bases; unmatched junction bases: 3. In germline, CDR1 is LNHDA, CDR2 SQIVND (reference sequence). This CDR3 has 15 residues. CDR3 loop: CASSRTSGGLYEQYF. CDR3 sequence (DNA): TGTGCCAGTAGTAGGACTAGCGGGGGACTCTACGAGCAGTACTTC.

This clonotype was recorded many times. The CDR3: CASSQEDRNNSPLHF. CDR3 in DNA: TGCGCCAGCAGCCAAGAAGACAGAAACAATTCACCCCTCCACTTT. The rearrangement links TRBV4-3 to TRBJ1-6; maybe TRBD1 (5 bases). CDR3 length equals 15 residues. The V end was cut by 0 bases, the J end by 7 bases, with 10 bases between. The germline gives CDR1 LGHNA, CDR2 YSLEER.

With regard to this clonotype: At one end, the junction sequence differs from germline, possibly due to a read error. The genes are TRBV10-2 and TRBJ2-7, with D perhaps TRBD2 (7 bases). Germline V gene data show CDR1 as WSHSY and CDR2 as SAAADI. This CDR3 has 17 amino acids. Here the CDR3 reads CASSLVLGGGTSYEQYF. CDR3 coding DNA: TGTGCCAGCAGTTTAGTCTTGGGGGGGGGCACGTCCTACGAGCAGTACTTC.

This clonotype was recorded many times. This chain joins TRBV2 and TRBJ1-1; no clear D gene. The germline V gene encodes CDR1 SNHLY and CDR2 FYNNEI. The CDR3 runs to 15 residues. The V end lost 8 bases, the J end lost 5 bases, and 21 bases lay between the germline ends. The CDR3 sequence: CASALARADGTEAFF. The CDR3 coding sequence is TGTGCCAGCGCTCTGGCCCGTGCCGATGGGACTGAAGCTTTCTTT. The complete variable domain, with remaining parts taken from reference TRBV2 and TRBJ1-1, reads EPEVTQTPSHQVTQMGQEVILRCVPISNHLYFYWYRQILGQKVEFLVSFYNNEISEKSEIFDDQFSVERPDGSNFTLKIRSTKLEDSAMYFCASALARADGTEAFFGQGTRLTVV.

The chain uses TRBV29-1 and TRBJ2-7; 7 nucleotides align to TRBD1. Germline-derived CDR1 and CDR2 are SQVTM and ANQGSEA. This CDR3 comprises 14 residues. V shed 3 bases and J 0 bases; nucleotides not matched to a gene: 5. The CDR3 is CSVEPGDSSYEQYF. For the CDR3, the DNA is TGCAGCGTTGAGCCAGGGGACAGCTCCTACGAGCAGTACTTC.

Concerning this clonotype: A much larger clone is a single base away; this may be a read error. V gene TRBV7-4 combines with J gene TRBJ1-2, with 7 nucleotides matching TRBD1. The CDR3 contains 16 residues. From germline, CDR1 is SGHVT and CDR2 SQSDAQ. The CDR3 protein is CASSLGRGLSNYGCTF. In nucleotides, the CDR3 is TGTGCCAGCAGCCTCGGAAGGGGGCTCTCAAACTATGGCTGCACCTTC.

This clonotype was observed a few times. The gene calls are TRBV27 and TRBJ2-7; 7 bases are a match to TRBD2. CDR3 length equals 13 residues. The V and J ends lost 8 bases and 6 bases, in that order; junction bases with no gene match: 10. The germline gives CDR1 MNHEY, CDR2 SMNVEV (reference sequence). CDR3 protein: CASLRSGVGEQYF. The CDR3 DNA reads TGTGCCAGCCTGAGGAGCGGGGTGGGCGAGCAGTACTTC.